Shown below are 22 T cell receptor beta chains from a single sample sequenced in a study of T-cell memory formation after mild COVID-19. TCRdb itself ran the 5' RACE reads through MiXCR, one entry per CDR3 protein. The repertoire has approximately 89,000 distinct CDR3 sequences, around 25% of them found once; the top ten carry under 45%. Sequenced material: PBMCs or a T cell subset sorted from them (not recorded which). These receptor sequences come from a young man who had mild COVID-19 (a few samples of this study predate the infection). Cell type and time point are not known.

The chain has TRBV29-1 and TRBJ1-1; D ambiguous. The CDR3 has 12 amino acids. The V gene lost 4 bases and the J gene lost 0 bases, with 6 bases spanning the gap. Germline assignment: CDR1 SQVTM and CDR2 ANQGSEA. CDR3 in DNA: TGCAGCGTTGTTCCCATGAACACTGAAGCTTTCTTT. It is translated as CSVVPMNTEAFF. Looking up the rest from reference TRBV29-1 and TRBJ1-1 gives the full variable domain: SAVISQKPSRDICQRGTSLTIQCQVDSQVTMMFWYRQQPGQSLTLIATANQGSEATYESGFVIDKFPISRPNLTFSTLTVSNMSPEDSSIYLCSVVPMNTEAFFGQGTRLTVV.

The table lists this clonotype with a few counts. V and J are TRBV4-3 and TRBJ1-6; D remains unclear. This CDR3 has 13 residues. Trimming took 1 base from V and 10 from J, leaving 8 bases between them. Germline V gene data show CDR1 as LGHNA and CDR2 as YSLEER. This CDR3 reads CASSQGGRSPLHF. The CDR3 nucleotides read TGCGCCAGCAGCCAAGGAGGGCGGTCACCCCTCCACTTT.

The rearrangement uses TRBV4-1 and TRBJ2-1; 13 bases match TRBD2. Germline-derived CDR1 and CDR2 are MGHRA and YSYEKL. V lost 4 bases, J lost 7 bases, and 4 bases stayed unmatched. The CDR3 totals 15 residues. CDR3 protein: CASSRGLAGRNEQFF. CDR3 DNA: TGCGCCAGCAGCCGGGGACTAGCGGGGAGGAATGAGCAGTTCTTC.

This clonotype has more than one count but fewer than ten. The chain couples TRBV7-2 to TRBJ1-2, with a tentative D call TRBD1 (5 bases). V dropped 3 bases and J dropped 2 bases, with 16 bases sitting between them. CDR3 length: 16 amino acids. CDR1 SGHTA and CDR2 FQGNSA come from the germline V gene. CDR3 sequence (DNA): TGTGCCAGCAGCTTTCTTCCGGGACCCGGGAACTATGGCTACACCTTC. Translating it yields CASSFLPGPGNYGYTF.

V gene TRBV11-2 combines with J gene TRBJ2-7; D unclear. V was clipped by 1 base and J by 2 bases, with 6 bases between them. This CDR3 has 13 residues. Germline values: CDR1 SGHAT, CDR2 FQNNGV. The CDR3 region is CASSLGGPYEQYF. The CDR3 nucleotides are TGTGCCAGCAGCTTAGGGGGTCCCTACGAGCAGTACTTC.

This clonotype was found a few times. The V and J genes are TRBV6-5 and TRBJ2-7, with TRBD1 matching 9 bases. CDR3 size: 14 residues. V was clipped by 8 bases and J by 2 bases; unmatched bases: 7. Per the germline V gene, CDR1 is MNHEY and CDR2 is SVGAGI. The CDR3 loop is CASDPRDRAYEQYF. DNA for the CDR3: TGTGCCAGCGACCCCCGGGACAGGGCCTACGAGCAGTACTTC.

This clonotype appeared once. The chain couples TRBV9 to TRBJ1-1; TRBD1 might be the D (5 bases). Germline lookup yields CDR1 SGDLS and CDR2 YYNGEE. The V end lost 2 bases, the J end lost 5 bases, and 13 bases lay between the germline ends. The CDR3 runs to 14 residues. Here the CDR3 DNA reads TGTGCCAGCAGCGTTCAGGGTGCGGGGACTGAAGCTTTCTTT. Its translation: CASSVQGAGTEAFF.

The chain is built from TRBV24-1 and TRBJ2-1; 9 bases align to TRBD1. Germline trimming cut 4 bases from V and 5 bases from J; bases unmatched to any gene: 11. CDR3 length: 17 amino acids. Germline CDR1 KGHDR, CDR2 SFDVKD. Written as DNA, the CDR3 is TGTGCCACCAGTGAGCGCGGGACAGGGATCTACGACAATGAGCAGTTCTTC. Its protein is CATSERGTGIYDNEQFF.

This clonotype was observed many times. This rearrangement joins TRBV5-1 to TRBJ2-2, with D unclear. The germline V and J ends were trimmed by 0 bases and 1 base, with 4 bases remaining between them. Germline-derived CDR1 and CDR2 are SGHRS and YFSETQ. The CDR3 extends over 14 amino acids. CDR3 nucleotide sequence: TGCGCCAGCAGCTTGGGGCAGAACACCGGGGAGCTGTTTTTT. It specifies CASSLGQNTGELFF.

This clonotype was detected only a few times. V is TRBV6-5 and J is TRBJ1-6; tentatively, D is TRBD1 (6 bases). Trimming left V 6 bases short and J 6 bases short, with 12 bases between. This CDR3 has 14 amino acids. Germline V gene data show CDR1 as MNHEY and CDR2 as SVGAGI. CDR3 in DNA: TGTGCCAGCAGCTCGACAGGCCCTAATTCACCCCTCCACTTT. Protein product: CASSSTGPNSPLHF.

The chain employs TRBV6-2 or TRBV6-3 and TRBJ1-2; a possible D gene is TRBD1 (5 bases). V dropped 2 bases and J dropped 0 bases, with 10 bases sitting between them. The germline V gene encodes CDR1 MNHEY and CDR2 SVGEGT. The CDR3 runs 15 residues. The CDR3 DNA reads as TGTGCCAGCAGTTACGTACAGGAGCCTAACTATGGCTACACCTTC. Protein: CASSYVQEPNYGYTF.

This clonotype came up a few times. The CDR3 DNA follows: TGCGCCAGCAGCCAAGAGGCCAGACTTGAAGCTTTCTTT. It is translated as CASSQEARLEAFF. The J gene is TRBJ1-1, the V gene TRBV4-1; D ambiguous. This CDR3 is built from 13 residues. The germline gives CDR1 MGHRA, CDR2 YSYEKL. Trimming took 0 bases from V and 7 from J, leaving 9 bases between them.

The genes are TRBV20-1 and TRBJ2-2; D is ambiguous. CDR3 length: 14 amino acids. Trimming took 3 bases from V and 5 from J, leaving 13 bases between them. CDR1 is DFQATT, CDR2 SNEGSKA, per germline (reference sequence). CDR3 in amino acids: CSARDADETGELFF. For the CDR3, the DNA is TGCAGTGCTAGGGACGCTGATGAAACCGGGGAGCTGTTTTTT.

The chain has TRBV7-9 and TRBJ2-1, with TRBD1 matching 11 bases. Germline V lookup: CDR1 SEHNR, CDR2 FQNEAQ (reference sequence). After removal of 1 base from V and 5 bases from J, the junction contained 4 bases not matched to a gene. The CDR3 covers 16 residues. The CDR3 DNA reads as TGTGCCAGCAGCTTAGTGTGGACAGGGGGCCACAATGAGCAGTTCTTC. Its protein product is CASSLVWTGGHNEQFF.

For the CDR3, the DNA is TGTGCCAGCAGCCCCGGGGGTAGCAGTATCAGAAACATTCAGTACTTC. Translating it yields CASSPGGSSIRNIQYF. The rearrangement joins TRBV6-5 to TRBJ2-4, with D possibly TRBD2 on 6 matching bases. CDR1 is MNHEY and CDR2 is SVGAGI in the germline V gene. CDR3 length: 16 amino acids. Trimming took 6 bases from V and 6 from J, leaving 21 bases between them.

A note on this clonotype: A much larger clone sits a single nucleotide away, making a read error possible. The V call is TRBV24-1, the J call TRBJ2-6, with 8 bases aligning to TRBD1. With V trimmed by 9 bases and J by 2 bases, 2 bases remained unmatched. CDR1 is KGHDR and CDR2 is SFDVKD in the germline V gene. CDR3 length: 14 amino acids. In nucleotides, the CDR3 is TGTGCCACCCAGGGGGCTACTGGGGCCAACGTCCTGACTTTC. Protein product: CATQGATGANVLTF.

This clonotype has just a few counts. The V and J genes are TRBV7-9 and TRBJ1-1; D gene uncertain. The V and J ends lost 5 bases and 1 base respectively, with 11 bases between them. The CDR3 length is 14 residues. Germline V CDR1 and CDR2: SEHNR, FQNEAQ (reference sequence). The CDR3 protein is CASSPWTGNTEAFF. For the CDR3, the DNA is TGTGCCAGCAGCCCGTGGACGGGGAACACTGAAGCTTTCTTT.

This clonotype was counted between two and nine times. V is TRBV4-1 and J is TRBJ1-1; D not certain. The germline gives CDR1 MGHRA, CDR2 YSYEKL. The CDR3 is 15 amino acids. With 1 base removed from V and 0 bases from J, the gap between germline ends came to 9 bases. CDR3 nucleotide sequence: TGCGCCAGCAGCCAAGGTGCCTTCATGAACACTGAAGCTTTCTTT. Translated: CASSQGAFMNTEAFF.

This clonotype was seen only a few times. The chain has TRBV5-1 and TRBJ2-1; D gene unclear. The CDR3 sequence is 16 residues long. V lost 0 bases and J lost 0, with 10 bases in between. Looked up from germline, CDR1 is SGHRS and CDR2 is YFSETQ. The CDR3 loop reads CASSLVSAPSYNEQFF. The CDR3 DNA is TGCGCCAGCAGCTTGGTATCGGCTCCCTCCTACAATGAGCAGTTCTTC.

The V call is TRBV6-1, the J call TRBJ2-3, with 11 bases matching TRBD2. With 9 bases clipped from V and 2 bases from J, the junction kept 4 bases outside the gene matches. The CDR3 contains 14 residues. Germline V gene data show CDR1 as MNHNS and CDR2 as SASEGT. The CDR3 spells CASRLAGLTDTQYF. The CDR3 DNA is TGTGCCAGTAGACTAGCGGGGCTCACAGATACGCAGTATTTT.

The sample holds one count of this clonotype. This chain joins TRBV12-3 or TRBV12-4 and TRBJ1-1; the match to TRBD1 covers 7 bases. This CDR3 has 15 amino acids. The junction had 10 bases not matched to a gene; V was cut back by 6 bases and J by 3 bases. The CDR3 coding sequence is TGTGCCAGCAGCCCCGGGACAGTCAGGCACACTGAAGCTTTCTTT. Translation gives CASSPGTVRHTEAFF.

The V call is TRBV7-9, the J call TRBJ1-2; TRBD1 agrees at 8 bases. The CDR3 loop spans 14 amino acids. The V and J ends lost 5 bases and 4 bases, in that order; junction bases with no gene match: 6. Germline V lookup: CDR1 SEHNR, CDR2 FQNEAQ (reference sequence). The CDR3 bases are TGTGCCAGCAGCGGAGACAGGGGACCCTATGGCTACACCTTC. It is translated as CASSGDRGPYGYTF.